This is a list of T cell receptor beta chains from one sample in a study of T cells in Graves' hyperthyroidism and ophthalmopathy. TCRdb fed the multiplex PCR reads into MiXCR, producing one record per CDR3 protein. The sample includes hundreds of thousands of distinct CDR3 sequences, around 15% of them seen just once. Specimen: blood. The receptors stem from a woman aged 25 to 39 with Graves' hyperthyroidism. CDR3s include the opening cysteine and the closing phenylalanine or tryptophan. A D gene is named only where the DNA matches it firmly. Some rows have no size entry. The others give once, few or many, or a class for an expanded clone.

TGCGCCAGCAGCCCCCCCGGGGGGACCGGGGAGCTGTTTTTT | CASSPPGGTGELFF | TRBD2 | few | TRBJ2-2 | TRBV5-1
TGTGCCAGCAGCTTATCTGGGAGTGACTATGGCTACACCTTC | CASSLSGSDYGYTF | NA | few | TRBJ1-2 | TRBV7-2
TGTGCCAGCATCGAGACGGGCCGCACAGATACGCAGTATTTT | CASIETGRTDTQYF | NA | many | TRBJ2-3 | TRBV6-1
TGTGCCAGCTCACCTCTTCGTCGGCAGTACTTC | CASSPLRRQYF | NA | few | TRBJ2-7 | TRBV18
TGCAGTGCTAGAGTGACAGGCGTCCGTCTGGCCCAGTACTTC | CSARVTGVRLAQYF | NA | NA | TRBJ2-5 | TRBV20-1
TGTGCCAGCCGGACCGGGACACACGGCAACTATGGCTACACCTTC | CASRTGTHGNYGYTF | NA | many | TRBJ1-2 | TRBV27
TGTGCCAGCAGCCGTACAGGGTGGGGAACTGAAGCTTTCTTT | CASSRTGWGTEAFF | NA | few | TRBJ1-1 | TRBV7-3
TGTGCCAGCGAAAGGCGGGACGGCAAAAACATTCAGTACTTC | CASERRDGKNIQYF | NA | NA | TRBJ2-4 | TRBV7-9
TGTGCCAGCAGTCCTAGCACGATAGAAACATACGAGCAGTACTTC | CASSPSTIETYEQYF | NA | NA | TRBJ2-7 | TRBV27
TGTGCCAGCAGTTTACCCTCTGGGGGAGCGGGAGCTGGGTCCCAAGAGACCCAGTACTTC | CASSLPSGGAGAGSQETQYF | TRBD2 | many | TRBJ2-5 | TRBV28
TGTGCCAGCAGTCAGGGGGGGGTATACGAGCAGTACTTC | CASSQGGVYEQYF | NA | many | TRBJ2-7 | TRBV28
TGTGCCAGCAGTTACTCGGAGCCTAGCGGGAGCGTCGATGAGCAGTTCTTC | CASSYSEPSGSVDEQFF | TRBD2 | NA | TRBJ2-1 | TRBV6-6
TGTGCCAGCAGTTATACGGGGAGTTCCACAGATACGCAGTATTTT | CASSYTGSSTDTQYF | NA | few | TRBJ2-3 | TRBV6-1
TGTGCCAGTTCCAGGGAGCCCTACAATGAGCAGTTCTTC | CASSREPYNEQFF | NA | NA | TRBJ2-1 | TRBV19
TGTGCCAGCAGTCCACTAGCGGGAGGATACAATGAGCAGTTCTTC | CASSPLAGGYNEQFF | TRBD2 | many | TRBJ2-1 | TRBV28
TGTGCCAGCAGCATCTCTCCGGGACAGACCATCTCTGGAAACACCATATATTTT | CASSISPGQTISGNTIYF | TRBD1 | NA | TRBJ1-3 | TRBV2
TGTGCCAGCAGCCCATACTCGGCGGGAGTAAACACCGGGGAGCTGTTTTTT | CASSPYSAGVNTGELFF | TRBD2 | NA | TRBJ2-2 | TRBV4-2
TGTGCCTGGAGTGGTGGGTCCTCCTACGAGCAGTACTTC | CAWSGGSSYEQYF | NA | many | TRBJ2-7 | TRBV30
TGTGCCAGCAGCGATTACTCGGGGCAAGGGGAGCTGTTTTTT | CASSDYSGQGELFF | NA | once | TRBJ2-2 | TRBV7-3
TGCGCCAGCAGCTCAGGGACTAGCGGGAGCGAGCAGTACTTC | CASSSGTSGSEQYF | TRBD2 | few | TRBJ2-7 | TRBV5-1
TGTGCCAGCAGCCACACTTCTAGCGGGACCAGGACCTACGAGCAGTACTTC | CASSHTSSGTRTYEQYF | TRBD2 | few | TRBJ2-7 | TRBV14